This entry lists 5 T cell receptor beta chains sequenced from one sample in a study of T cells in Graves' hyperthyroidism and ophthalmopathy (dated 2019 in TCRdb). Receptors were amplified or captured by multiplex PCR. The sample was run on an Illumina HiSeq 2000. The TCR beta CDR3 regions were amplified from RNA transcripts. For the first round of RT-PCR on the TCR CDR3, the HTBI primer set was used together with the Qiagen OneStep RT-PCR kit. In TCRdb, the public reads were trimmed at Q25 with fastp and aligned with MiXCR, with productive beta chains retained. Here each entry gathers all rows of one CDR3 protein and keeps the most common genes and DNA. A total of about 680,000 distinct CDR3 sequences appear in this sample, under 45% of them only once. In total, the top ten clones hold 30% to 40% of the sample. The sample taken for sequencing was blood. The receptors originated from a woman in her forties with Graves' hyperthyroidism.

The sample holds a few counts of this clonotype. The CDR3 spells CASSLNRQAYGYTF. In DNA form, the CDR3 reads TGTGCCAGTAGCCTTAACCGACAGGCCTATGGCTACACCTTC. The chain has TRBV19 and TRBJ1-2, with D perhaps matching TRBD1 (6 bases). The CDR3 extends over 14 amino acids. Trimming cost V 6 bases and J 4 bases, with 15 bases left between them. Germline V gene data show CDR1 as LNHDA and CDR2 as SQIVND (reference sequence).

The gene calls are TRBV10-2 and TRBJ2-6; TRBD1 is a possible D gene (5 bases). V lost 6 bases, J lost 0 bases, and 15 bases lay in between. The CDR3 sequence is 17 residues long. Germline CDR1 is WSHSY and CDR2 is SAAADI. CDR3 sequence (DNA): TGCGCCAGCAGCCAAGTTAGGGGCAACTCTGGGGCCAACGTCCTGACTTTC. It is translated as CASSQVRGNSGANVLTF.

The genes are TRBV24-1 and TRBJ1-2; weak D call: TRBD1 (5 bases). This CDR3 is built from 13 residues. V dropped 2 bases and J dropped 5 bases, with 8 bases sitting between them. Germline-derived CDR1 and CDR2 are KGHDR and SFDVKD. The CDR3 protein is CATSDSDSYGYTF. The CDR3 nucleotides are TGTGCCACCAGTGATTCTGACAGTTATGGCTACACCTTC.

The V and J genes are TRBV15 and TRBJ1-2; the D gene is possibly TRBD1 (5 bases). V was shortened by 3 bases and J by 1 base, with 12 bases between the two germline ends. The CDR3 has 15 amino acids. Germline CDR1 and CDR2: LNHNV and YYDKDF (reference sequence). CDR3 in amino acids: CATSSPGWGNYGYTF. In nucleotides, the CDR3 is TGTGCCACCAGCAGTCCAGGGTGGGGTAACTATGGCTACACCTTC. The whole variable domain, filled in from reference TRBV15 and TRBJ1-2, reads DAMVIQNPRYQVTQFGKPVTLSCSQTLNHNVMYWYQQKSSQAPKLLFHYYDKDFNNEADTPDNFQSRRPNTSFCFLDIRSPGLGDTAMYLCATSSPGWGNYGYTFGSGTRLTVV.

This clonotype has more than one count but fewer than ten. CDR3 region: CAIRGTGGQETQYF. The CDR3 DNA follows: TGTGCCATCAGGGGGACCGGGGGTCAAGAGACCCAGTACTTC. J is TRBJ2-5 and V is TRBV10-3; weak D call: TRBD2 (6 bases). Trimming cost V 6 bases and J 2 bases, with 13 bases left between them. The germline gives CDR1 ENHRY, CDR2 SYGVKD. This CDR3 contains 14 residues.